Listed below are T cell receptor beta chains from one sample, sequenced in a study of shared clonotypes between healthy human individuals. Clones were read by immunoSEQ multiplex PCR, and TCRdb kept only the in-frame ones, dropping some. The data show more than 400,000 clones, almost 80% seen once. What was sequenced was PBMCs. All receptors derive from a woman aged 40 to 50 in good health. Some clones in this sample may be carry-over from other donors' samples. Both conserved end residues are part of each CDR3. A D gene is named only where the DNA matches it firmly. Size values are once, few and many counts, or a class for expanded clones, and some rows have none.

NA	TRBV7-8	NA	TRBJ2-5	TGTGCCAGCAGAATAGCGAGTCAAGAGACCCAGTACTTC	CASRIASQETQYF
NA	TRBV18	NA	TRBJ2-1	TGTGCCAGCTCCCCAGCCTCCTACAATGAGCAGTTCTTC	CASSPASYNEQFF
TRBD2	TRBV7-3	NA	TRBJ2-1	TGTGCCAGCAGCCCTAAGCGGGAAAACAATGAGCAGTTCTTC	CASSPKRENNEQFF
NA	TRBV27	few	TRBJ1-1	TGTGCCAGCACCCCGGACACGGGAGCTTTCTTT	CASTPDTGAFF
TRBD1	TRBV2	once	TRBJ1-1	TGTGCCAGCACTCACTCAGGGGGTCTTGAAGCTTTCTTT	CASTHSGGLEAFF
TRBD2	TRBV4-1	NA	TRBJ2-3	TGCGCCAGCAGCCAAGAGGCTAGCGGGACAGATACGCAGTATTTT	CASSQEASGTDTQYF
TRBD2	TRBV13	NA	TRBJ2-1	TGTGCCAGCAGCTTAGCGTCTAGCGGGAGTAACGAGCAGTTCTTC	CASSLASSGSNEQFF
NA	TRBV10-3	NA	TRBJ2-7	TGTGCCATCAGGACCCTTGAATTCGACGAGCAGTACTTC	CAIRTLEFDEQYF
TRBD2	TRBV29-1	NA	TRBJ2-7	TGCAGCGTTGGGGGAATAGCGGGAGGCATCCACGGGTGGCAGTACTTC	CSVGGIAGGIHGWQYF
NA	TRBV28	once	TRBJ2-3	TGTGCCAGCAGTTTTGTCAGCAGCACAGATACGCAGTATTTT	CASSFVSSTDTQYF
TRBD1	TRBV9	NA	TRBJ1-2	TGTGCCAGCAGTGATTCGACAGGGGCTGTTGGCTACACCTTC	CASSDSTGAVGYTF
TRBD2	TRBV4-3	NA	TRBJ2-3	TGCGCCAGCAGCCCACGACTAGCGGGAGGGGGAGATACGCAGTATTTT	CASSPRLAGGGDTQYF
NA	TRBV5-1	NA	TRBJ1-1	TGCGCCAGCAGCTTGGCGGGGGGCTACACTGAAGCTTTCTTT	CASSLAGGYTEAFF
TRBD1	TRBV4-2	NA	TRBJ1-4	TGTGCCAGCAGCCAACCGGGACAGGATAATGAAAAACTGTTTTTT	CASSQPGQDNEKLFF
TRBD2	TRBV6-5	few	TRBJ2-2	TGTGCCAGCAGTCAGGCGGGGGTACTCTCTGGGGAGCTGTTTTTT	CASSQAGVLSGELFF
NA	TRBV29-1	many	TRBJ2-1	TGCAGCGTTGTCAGGGGAGGCGATGAGCAGTTCTTC	CSVVRGGDEQFF
NA	TRBV6-1	NA	TRBJ2-3	TGTGCCAGCAGGGACCCAGGCACAGATACGCAGTATTTT	CASRDPGTDTQYF
NA	TRBV14	NA	TRBJ2-5	TGTGCCAGCAGCCAAGATCTTATTAGCGGTTCTTCCCAAGAGACCCAGTACTTC	CASSQDLISGSSQETQYF
NA	TRBV2	NA	TRBJ1-5	TGTGCCAGCAGTTTAACGGGCGGGGACTATAGCAATCAGCCCCAGCATTTT	CASSLTGGDYSNQPQHF
NA	TRBV27	NA	TRBJ2-7	TGTGCCAGCAGTTCGGGCTACGAGCAGTACTTC	CASSSGYEQYF
TRBD1	TRBV7-8	NA	TRBJ1-1	TGTGCCAGCAGCTTGAGGACAGGGAAGAACACTGAAGCTTTCTTT	CASSLRTGKNTEAFF
TRBD2	TRBV7-2	NA	TRBJ2-3	TGTGCCAGCAGCTTGGTGACTAGCGGGACCAGCACAGATACGCAGTATTTT	CASSLVTSGTSTDTQYF
NA	TRBV5-1	once	TRBJ2-1	TGCGCCAGCAGCTTGGATAGCGGCGACTACAATGAGCAGTTCTTC	CASSLDSGDYNEQFF
NA	TRBV7-3	few	TRBJ1-1	TGTGCCAGCAGCCCGGTTGGGTACACTGAAGCTTTCTTT	CASSPVGYTEAFF
NA	TRBV2	NA	TRBJ1-1	TGTGCCAGCAGTTCCCTTCTAAACAGGGTCTTCACTGAAGCTTTCTTT	CASSSLLNRVFTEAFF
NA	TRBV5-1	NA	TRBJ2-5	TGCGCCAGCAGCTTGATCCCCGGTCAACCGGACGGGACCCAGTACTTC	CASSLIPGQPDGTQYF
NA	TRBV6-1	NA	TRBJ1-1	TGTGCCAGCACCCAGGGGCCCTTTTACGCTTTCTTT	CASTQGPFYAFF
NA	TRBV30	NA	TRBJ2-1	TGTGCCTGGAGTGTTTTGGGTGATGAGCAGTTCTTC	CAWSVLGDEQFF
NA	TRBV12-2	NA	TRBJ2-2	TGTGCAAGTCGACTCCGACCGATGAACACCGGGGAGCTGTTTTTT	CASRLRPMNTGELFF
NA	TRBV9	NA	TRBJ2-5	TGTGCCAGCAGCCCAGCTTTTGCGGGGGAGACCCAGTACTTC	CASSPAFAGETQYF
NA	TRBV29-1	NA	TRBJ1-4	TGCAGCGTTGTTGATCCGGTGGTAGGTGAAAAACTGTTTTTT	CSVVDPVVGEKLFF
NA	TRBV4-2	few	TRBJ1-6	TGTGCCAGCAGCCCGGGGACCCTTTATAATTCACCCCTCCACTTT	CASSPGTLYNSPLHF
NA	TRBV7-2	NA	TRBJ2-3	TGTGCCAGCAGCTCCGGGACTCCTAGCCACACAGATACGCAGTATTTT	CASSSGTPSHTDTQYF
TRBD1	TRBV4-1	NA	TRBJ2-1	TGCGCCAGCAGCCGAACAGGGGGCTCGATGGCGGATGAGCAGTTCTTC	CASSRTGGSMADEQFF
NA	TRBV5-8	NA	TRBJ2-7	TGTGCCAGCAGCTTTGTTTTGTACAGGGCAAGCTCCTACGAGCAGTACTTC	CASSFVLYRASSYEQYF
NA	TRBV15	once	TRBJ2-1	TGTGCCTCTACAAACCGAGGGGAGGATGAGCAGTTCTTC	CASTNRGEDEQFF
TRBD2	TRBV19	NA	TRBJ2-3	TGTGCCAGTAGTGCTAGCGGGACCACAGATACGCAGTATTTT	CASSASGTTDTQYF
NA	TRBV7-2	NA	TRBJ2-2	TGTGCCAGCAGCATGGGACTTACGAACACCGGGGAGCTGTTTTTT	CASSMGLTNTGELFF
NA	TRBV2	NA	TRBJ1-2	TGTGCCAGCAGAACTGATAACTATGGCTACACCTTC	CASRTDNYGYTF